The 23 T cell receptor beta chains below all came from one sample that was sequenced in a study of T cells in tumors after PD-1 blockade (dated by TCRdb to the late 2010s). Libraries were prepared through the immunoSEQ multiplex PCR assay. TCRdb took over this immuneACCESS table, retaining in-frame rearrangements with V and J assigned. Such tables are incomplete; in checked studies, under half of the missing clones stem from an unresolved V gene, and the remainder is unexplained. The sample yields about 4,200 clones; less than 75% were counted once. The biggest ten clones account for approximately 7.3% of the sample. Read against the paper, the sample's time point label means: first of two pre-therapy site-matched biopsies two to three months apart. The input for sequencing was tumor tissue, taken before anti-PD-1 treatment. The receptors come from a human donor with basal cell carcinoma.

The J gene is TRBJ2-7, the V gene TRBV5-8, with a possible D match to TRBD2 (6 bases). This CDR3 has 14 amino acids. The germline V gene encodes CDR1 SGHTS and CDR2 YDEGEE. Trimming stripped 3 bases from V and 2 bases from J, with 12 bases between. This chain's CDR3 is CASSSPGETYEQYF. For the CDR3, the DNA is TGTGCCAGCAGCTCACCGGGAGAGACCTACGAGCAGTACTTC. Based on the CDR3 plus reference TRBV5-8 and TRBJ2-7, the full variable domain is EAGVTQSPTHLIKTRGQQATLRCSPISGHTSVYWYQQALGLGLQFLLWYDEGEERNRGNFPPRFSGRQFPNYSSELNVNALELEDSALYLCASSSPGETYEQYFGPGTRLTVT.

The sample holds one count of this clone. The rearrangement uses TRBV6-1 and TRBJ2-1, with D possibly called TRBD1 or TRBD2 (5 bases each). The CDR3 consists of 14 residues. Germline-derived CDR1 and CDR2 are MNHNS and SASEGT. The V gene lost 3 bases and the J gene lost 8 bases, with 14 bases spanning the gap. CDR3 region: CASSDGRETDEQFF. CDR3 nucleotide sequence: TGTGCCAGCAGTGACGGCAGGGAGACGGATGAGCAGTTCTTC.

The chain joins TRBV30 to TRBJ1-1, with D hard to call. V was trimmed by 3 bases and J by 8 bases, leaving 10 bases between them. This CDR3 has 11 residues. Looked up from germline, CDR1 is GTSNPN and CDR2 is SVGIG (reference sequence). CDR3 in amino acids: CAWRGSWEAFF. CDR3 nucleotides: TGTGCCTGGAGAGGTTCATGGGAAGCTTTCTTT.

The J gene is TRBJ2-7, the V gene TRBV7-2; D gene unclear. V was trimmed by 5 bases and J by 3 bases, leaving 8 bases between them. The CDR3 totals 12 residues. Germline V gene lookup returns CDR1 SGHTA and CDR2 FQGNSA. CDR3 coding DNA: TGTGCCAGCAGCGCCGCCCTCTACGAGCAGTACTTC. Its translation: CASSAALYEQYF.

The V gene is TRBV5-1, the J gene TRBJ2-7; D is unclear. Trimming stripped 0 bases from V and 1 base from J, with 11 bases between. The CDR3 is 15 amino acids. In germline, CDR1 is SGHRS, CDR2 YFSETQ. The CDR3 DNA reads TGCGCCAGCAGCTTGGCCCTGGAACCATCCTACGAGCAGTACTTC. This translates into CASSLALEPSYEQYF.

V is TRBV5-1 and J is TRBJ2-5; D call uncertain. This CDR3 is 14 amino acids long. The germline V gene encodes CDR1 SGHRS and CDR2 YFSETQ. V was pared by 2 bases and J by 2 bases, with 10 bases between. CDR3 sequence (DNA): TGCGCCAGCAGCTTTAACCCAAATCAAGAGACCCAGTACTTC. This gives the protein CASSFNPNQETQYF.

CDR3: CASLSVSNQPQHF. CDR3 DNA: TGTGCCAGTCTATCGGTGAGCAATCAGCCCCAGCATTTT. V gene TRBV28 combines with J gene TRBJ1-5; D not resolved. Per germline, CDR1 MDHEN and CDR2 SYDVKM. V lost 9 bases, J lost 1 base, and 10 bases lay in between. The CDR3 consists of 13 residues.

The chain is built from TRBV5-6 and TRBJ1-2; no firm D call. CDR3 length equals 13 residues. Germline assignment: CDR1 SGHDT and CDR2 YYEEEE. V was clipped by 4 bases and J by 2 bases, with 9 bases between them. The CDR3 reads CASSRGVNYGYTF. The CDR3 region has the DNA TGTGCCAGCAGCCGGGGAGTCAACTATGGCTACACCTTC.

The genes are TRBV20-1 and TRBJ1-2, with 7 bases identical to TRBD1. This CDR3 contains 12 residues. V lost 4 bases and J lost 6; bases outside the gene matches: 5. The germline V gene encodes CDR1 DFQATT and CDR2 SNEGSKA (reference sequence). CDR3 DNA: TGCAGTGCTACTGAGGGGGCCAATGGCTACACCTTC. This translates into CSATEGANGYTF.

V usage is TRBV2 and J usage is TRBJ1-6; no clear D gene. V was shortened by 0 bases and J by 0 bases, with 12 bases between the two germline ends. Germline V lookup: CDR1 SNHLY, CDR2 FYNNEI. This CDR3 contains 18 residues. The CDR3 protein is CASSEAPPASSYNSPLHF. CDR3 bases: TGTGCCAGCAGTGAAGCGCCTCCAGCTAGCTCCTATAATTCACCCCTCCACTTT.

The V call is TRBV5-1, the J call TRBJ1-3, with D possibly matching TRBD1 (6 bases). CDR1 is SGHRS and CDR2 is YFSETQ in the germline V gene. Trimming took off 4 bases at V and 4 bases at J, with 12 bases between the two ends. The CDR3 spans 14 residues. CDR3 bases: TGCGCCAGCAGCAGAGAAGGGGGAGGAAACACCATATATTTT. Its protein is CASSREGGGNTIYF.

The chain combines TRBV2 with TRBJ2-5, with TRBD1 matching 9 bases. CDR3 length: 15 residues. Germline V gene lookup returns CDR1 SNHLY and CDR2 FYNNEI. Trimming removed 1 base from V and 2 bases from J; junction bases left unmatched: 2. The CDR3 DNA follows: TGTGCCAGCAGTGAAGGTGACAGGGGGCAAGAGACCCAGTACTTC. Translation: CASSEGDRGQETQYF. The full variable domain, in which reference TRBV2 and TRBJ2-5 provide the parts outside the CDR3, is EPEVTQTPSHQVTQMGQEVILRCVPISNHLYFYWYRQILGQKVEFLVSFYNNEISEKSEIFDDQFSVERPDGSNFTLKIRSTKLEDSAMYFCASSEGDRGQETQYFGPGTRLLVL.

This clone counts as large. The V gene is TRBV28, the J gene TRBJ1-1; maybe TRBD1 (5 bases). This CDR3 spans 13 amino acids. The V end lost 5 bases, the J end lost 5 bases, and 12 bases lay between the germline ends. Looked up from germline, CDR1 is MDHEN and CDR2 is SYDVKM. The CDR3 loop is CASSPLGETEAFF. The CDR3 coding sequence is TGTGCCAGCAGTCCTCTGGGGGAGACTGAAGCTTTCTTT.

This clone was recorded a few times. The rearrangement joins TRBV29-1 to TRBJ2-5; the D is unclear. The CDR3 is made up of 12 amino acids. Germline V gives CDR1 SQVTM, CDR2 ANQGSEA. The V gene lost 5 bases and the J gene lost 2 bases, with 9 bases spanning the gap. CDR3 protein: CSVKGTQETQYF. CDR3 bases: TGCAGCGTTAAGGGTACTCAAGAGACCCAGTACTTC.

The chain couples TRBV3-1 (or the pseudogene TRBV3-2) to TRBJ1-6; D may be TRBD1 (6 bases). CDR3 length: 12 amino acids. Germline-derived CDR1 and CDR2 are LGHDT and YNNKEL (reference sequence). The V end lost 5 bases, the J end lost 9 bases, and 8 bases lay between the germline ends. This chain's CDR3 is CASSKQGSPLHF. The DNA of the CDR3 is TGTGCCAGCAGCAAACAGGGTTCACCCCTCCACTTT.

This clone was found a few times. This rearrangement joins TRBV5-4 to TRBJ1-3, with 9 nucleotides matching TRBD1. This CDR3 has 17 amino acids. Unmatched junction bases numbered 8, after V lost 0 bases and J lost 4 bases. The V gene's germline CDR1 is SGHNT and CDR2 YYREEE (reference sequence). CDR3 residues: CASSLAEDRGVGNTIYF. The CDR3 DNA follows: TGTGCCAGCAGCTTGGCCGAGGACAGGGGTGTAGGAAACACCATATATTTT.

CDR3 nucleotides: TGTGCCACCAGTGACCCTGCCCGAAACAATGAGCAGTTCTTC. It encodes CATSDPARNNEQFF. The chain recombines TRBV24-1 with TRBJ2-1, with D uncertain. Per the germline V gene, CDR1 is KGHDR and CDR2 is SFDVKD. CDR3 length equals 14 residues. V was pared by 4 bases and J by 5 bases, with 11 bases between.

The genes are TRBV19 and TRBJ1-2; weak D call: TRBD1 (6 bases). With 5 bases removed from V and 3 bases from J, the gap between germline ends came to 19 bases. The CDR3 loop spans 16 amino acids. Germline V CDR1 and CDR2: LNHDA, SQIVND (reference sequence). This CDR3 is CASSPWTASLYYGYTF. CDR3 DNA: TGTGCCAGTAGTCCCTGGACAGCTAGCCTTTACTATGGCTACACCTTC.

This chain links TRBV10-3 with TRBJ2-7; 7 bases align to TRBD1. Losses at the gene ends were 8 bases for V and 0 bases for J; bases not matched to a gene: 4. This CDR3 region has 13 residues. The germline gives CDR1 ENHRY, CDR2 SYGVKD. This chain's CDR3 is CAIEGQNSYEQYF. In DNA form, the CDR3 reads TGTGCCATCGAGGGACAGAACTCCTACGAGCAGTACTTC.

The genes are TRBV27 and TRBJ2-3; D call uncertain. Between the trimmed V and J ends, which lost 5 bases and 3 bases, there was a span of 9 bases. The CDR3 has 13 residues. Germline V CDR1 and CDR2: MNHEY, SMNVEV (reference sequence). DNA of the CDR3: TGTGCCAGCAGTCGGCAGAGAACAGATACGCAGTATTTT. Its protein is CASSRQRTDTQYF.

This sequence joins TRBV7-6 and TRBJ2-2; TRBD2 is a possible D gene (5 bases). Germline V gene sequence: CDR1 SGHVS, CDR2 FNYEAQ. V shed 5 bases and J shed 3 bases, with 10 bases lying between them. The CDR3 extends over 14 amino acids. Here the CDR3 DNA reads TGTGCCAGCAGCCCACCCGGGGACACCGGGGAGCTGTTTTTT. It translates to CASSPPGDTGELFF. The complete variable domain, with remaining parts taken from reference TRBV7-6 and TRBJ2-2, reads GAGVSQSPRYKVTKRGQDVALRCDPISGHVSLYWYRQALGQGPEFLTYFNYEAQQDKSGLPNDRFSAERPEGSISTLTIQRTEQRDSAMYRCASSPPGDTGELFFGEGSRLTVL.

The chain couples TRBV30 to TRBJ1-2; TRBD1 agrees at 10 bases. The CDR3 spans 14 residues. CDR1 and CDR2 (germline): GTSNPN, SVGIG (reference sequence). V was clipped by 0 bases and J by 7 bases; unmatched bases: 5. The CDR3: CAWSVIGTGVGYTF. CDR3 bases: TGTGCCTGGAGTGTAATTGGGACAGGGGTTGGCTACACCTTC.

On this clone itself: Its ends do not fully match the called genes, so a read error is possible. The chain combines TRBV7-7 with TRBJ2-2, with D possibly TRBD2 on 6 matching bases. The germline gives CDR1 SSHAT, CDR2 FNYEAQ (reference sequence). This CDR3 contains 15 residues. The CDR3 spells CASSLGSGETGELFF. The CDR3 DNA reads TGTGCTAGCAGCTTAGGCTCGGGGGAGACCGGGGAGCTGTTTTTT.